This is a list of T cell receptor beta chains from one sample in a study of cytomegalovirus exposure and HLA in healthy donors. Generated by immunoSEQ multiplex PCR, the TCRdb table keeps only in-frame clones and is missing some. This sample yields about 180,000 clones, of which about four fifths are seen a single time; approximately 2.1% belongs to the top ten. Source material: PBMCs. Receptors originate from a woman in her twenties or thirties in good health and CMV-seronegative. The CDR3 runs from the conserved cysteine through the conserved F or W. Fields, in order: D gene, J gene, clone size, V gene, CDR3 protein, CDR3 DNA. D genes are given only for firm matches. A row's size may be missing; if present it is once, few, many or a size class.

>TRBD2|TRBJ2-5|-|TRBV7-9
CASSLQAGGETQYF
TGTGCCAGCAGCTTACAAGCGGGGGGAGAGACCCAGTACTTC
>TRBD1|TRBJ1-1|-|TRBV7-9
CASTLGDRANTEAFF
TGTGCCAGCACCCTCGGAGACAGGGCAAACACTGAAGCTTTCTTT
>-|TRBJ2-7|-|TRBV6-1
CASYSPRGSYEQYF
TGTGCCAGCTACAGCCCCCGGGGCTCCTACGAGCAGTACTTC
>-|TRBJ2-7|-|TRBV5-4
CASSWTASGEQYF
TGTGCCAGCAGCTGGACTGCGAGCGGCGAGCAGTACTTC
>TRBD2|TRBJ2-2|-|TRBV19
CASTLLAGATGTGELFF
TGTGCCAGTACCCTACTAGCGGGGGCAACCGGGACCGGGGAGCTGTTTTTT
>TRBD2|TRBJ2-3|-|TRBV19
CASSIPSGGLTDTQYF
TGTGCCAGTAGTATCCCCAGCGGGGGTTTGACAGATACGCAGTATTTT
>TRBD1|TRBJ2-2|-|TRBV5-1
CASSQTGGYTGELFF
TGCGCCAGCAGCCAAACAGGGGGCTACACCGGGGAGCTGTTTTTT
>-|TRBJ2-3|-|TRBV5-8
CASSLGRVTDTQYF
TGTGCCAGCAGCTTGGGCAGGGTCACAGATACGCAGTATTTT
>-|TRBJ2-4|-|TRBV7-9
CAVRAGASKNIQYF
TGTGCCGTACGGGCGGGGGCCTCTAAAAACATTCAGTACTTC
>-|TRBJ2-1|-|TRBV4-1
CASSQDDGIETHNEQFF
TGCGCCAGCAGCCAAGATGACGGGATTGAGACCCACAATGAGCAGTTCTTC
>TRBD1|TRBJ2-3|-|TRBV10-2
CASSGTRQGSTDTQYF
TGCGCCAGCAGTGGAACCCGACAGGGGAGCACAGATACGCAGTATTTT
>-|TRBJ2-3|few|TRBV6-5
CASATRSGTDTQYF
TGTGCCAGCGCAACGCGGTCAGGCACAGATACGCAGTATTTT
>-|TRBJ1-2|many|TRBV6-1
CASNPYGTTGYTF
TGTGCCAGCAACCCTTATGGGACAACTGGCTACACCTTC
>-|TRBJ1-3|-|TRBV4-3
CASSQFGGAGGNTIYF
TGCGCCAGCAGCCAGTTTGGGGGCGCGGGTGGAAACACCATATATTTT
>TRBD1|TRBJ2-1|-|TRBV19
CASTRRPSGTGLYNEQFF
TGTGCCAGTACCCGTAGACCCTCCGGGACAGGCCTCTACAATGAGCAGTTCTTC
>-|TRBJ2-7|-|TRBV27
CASSFRRETYEQYF
TGTGCCAGCAGTTTCCGCCGGGAGACCTACGAGCAGTACTTC
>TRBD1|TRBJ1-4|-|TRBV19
CASGTGVGKLFF
TGTGCCAGTGGGACAGGGGTTGGAAAACTGTTTTTT
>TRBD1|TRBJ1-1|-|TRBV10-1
CASSFDRGRTEAFF
TGCGCCAGCAGTTTCGACAGGGGTAGGACTGAAGCTTTCTTT
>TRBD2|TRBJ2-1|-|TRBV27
CASSWGGGYSYNEQFF
TGTGCCAGCAGTTGGGGCGGGGGGTACTCCTACAATGAGCAGTTCTTC
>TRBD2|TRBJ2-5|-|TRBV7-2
CASSQVVAGGTQYF
TGTGCCAGCAGTCAGGTGGTGGCGGGGGGGACCCAGTACTTC
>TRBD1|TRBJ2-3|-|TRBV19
CAARQGGSDTQYF
TGTGCCGCGAGACAGGGTGGTTCAGATACGCAGTATTTT
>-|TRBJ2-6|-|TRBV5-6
CASSLDWGAGANVLTF
TGTGCCAGCAGCTTGGATTGGGGGGCTGGGGCCAACGTCCTGACTTTC
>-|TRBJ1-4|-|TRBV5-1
CATKTGPGFNEKLFF
TGCGCCACCAAAACAGGGCCCGGTTTTAACGAAAAACTGTTTTTT
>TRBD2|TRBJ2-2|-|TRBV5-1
CASSPRPAGEGTGELFF
TGCGCCAGCAGCCCCCGGCCAGCGGGGGAGGGCACCGGGGAGCTGTTTTTT
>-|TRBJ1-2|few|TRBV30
CAWSVGQVYGYTF
TGTGCCTGGAGTGTAGGACAAGTCTATGGCTACACCTTC
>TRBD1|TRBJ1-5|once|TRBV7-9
CASSFGTGINQPQHF
TGTGCCAGCAGCTTTGGGACAGGGATCAATCAGCCCCAGCATTTT
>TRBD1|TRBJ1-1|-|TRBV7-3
CASSAAGGGNTEAFF
TGTGCCAGCAGCGCCGCAGGGGGCGGGAACACTGAAGCTTTCTTT
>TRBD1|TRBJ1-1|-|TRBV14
CASRQGGTSSEAFF
TGTGCCAGCAGACAGGGGGGAACATCCTCCGAAGCTTTCTTT
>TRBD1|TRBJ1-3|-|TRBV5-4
CASSPGTVSGNTIYF
TGTGCCAGCAGCCCCGGGACAGTATCGGGAAACACCATATATTTT
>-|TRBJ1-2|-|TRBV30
CAWGGIGDGYTF
TGTGCCTGGGGCGGGATAGGGGATGGCTACACCTTC
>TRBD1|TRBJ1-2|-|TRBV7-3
CASSLGEQGAHYGYTF
TGTGCCAGCAGCTTAGGAGAACAGGGGGCTCACTATGGCTACACCTTC
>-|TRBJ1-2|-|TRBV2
CASSAPGLGGYTF
TGTGCCAGCAGTGCCCCGGGACTTGGAGGCTACACCTTC
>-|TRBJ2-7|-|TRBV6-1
CASSEIRGYEQYF
TGTGCCAGCAGTGAAATAAGGGGTTACGAGCAGTACTTC
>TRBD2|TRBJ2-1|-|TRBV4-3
CASSQGLAGNNEQFF
TGCGCCAGCAGCCAAGGACTAGCGGGGAACAATGAGCAGTTCTTC
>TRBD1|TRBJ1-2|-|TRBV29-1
CSVQGQGRGRSYTF
TGCAGCGTTCAGGGACAGGGCCGTGGCAGAAGCTACACCTTC
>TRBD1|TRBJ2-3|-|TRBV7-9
CASRESTGVTNTQYF
TGTGCCAGCAGGGAATCGACAGGGGTAACTAATACGCAGTATTTT
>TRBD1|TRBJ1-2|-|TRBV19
CASNRITGAENYGYTF
TGTGCCAGTAACAGGATTACAGGGGCGGAGAACTATGGCTACACCTTC
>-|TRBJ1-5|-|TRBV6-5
CASSYGPNQPQHF
TGTGCCAGCAGTTACGGGCCAAATCAGCCCCAGCATTTT
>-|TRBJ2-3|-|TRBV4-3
CASSQDTGSYTDTQYF
TGCGCCAGCAGCCAAGATACGGGGTCTTACACAGATACGCAGTATTTT